This is a list of T cell receptor beta chains from one sample in a study of T cells in Graves' hyperthyroidism and ophthalmopathy. TCRdb recomputed calls from the multiplex PCR reads with MiXCR, one row per CDR3 protein. The sample records some 400,000 distinct CDR3 sequences, about 13% being singletons. Sequenced material: blood. The receptor source for this set is a man aged 30 to 39 with Graves' hyperthyroidism that later progressed to Graves' ophthalmopathy. Each CDR3 is given with its conserved first and last residue. Size tells how often a clone was seen (once, few, many) or the class of an expanded clone, and some rows leave it out.

clone_size j_call v_call cdr3_aa
few TRBJ2-7 TRBV20-1 CSARGGQAYHYEQYF
NA TRBJ1-1 TRBV6-1 CASVEAEAFF
NA TRBJ2-1 TRBV27 CASSLYAGNEQFF
many TRBJ2-1 TRBV18 CASSPTRNSYNEQFF
few TRBJ2-3 TRBV20-1 CSARDPKWGISGGGRDTQYF
many TRBJ2-3 TRBV6-1 CASMASGPTDTQYF
many TRBJ2-5 TRBV2 CASSDRTGTGETQYF
many TRBJ1-6 TRBV6-2/TRBV6-3 CASSYIGNSPLHF
many TRBJ1-2 TRBV29-1 CSVEPTSDRALNYGYTF
many TRBJ2-1 TRBV5-1 CASSLEGAPYNEQFF
NA TRBJ1-2 TRBV27 CASSLGPGKYGYTF
few TRBJ2-3 TRBV7-9 CASSLDPADSTDTQYF
NA TRBJ2-2 TRBV6-5 CASSYSNVEELFF
many TRBJ2-3 TRBV20-1 CSAGTNTDTQYF
many TRBJ1-3 TRBV5-6 CASSNRAGGNTIYF
many TRBJ1-2 TRBV7-9 CATDYDGPNYGYTF
many TRBJ1-4 TRBV29-1 CSVLGRHEKLFF
many TRBJ1-2 TRBV7-9 CASSRWTALSGYTF
NA TRBJ1-5 TRBV6-2/TRBV6-3 CASSYLTGTGALSGNQPQHF
NA TRBJ2-6 TRBV19 CASSIGGTAGANVLTF
few TRBJ1-1 TRBV12-3/TRBV12-4 CASSLLDKTEAFF
few TRBJ1-3 TRBV7-6 CASTTGPLGNTIYF